This T cell receptor beta chain was sequenced during a study of CD8 T cells in Susac syndrome. TCR beta sequencing was performed on blood CD8+ and CD4+ T cells. Matching for age and sex applied to the controls, who were healthy donors. TEMRA cells were FACS-enriched, with CD8+ and CD4+ T cells isolated negatively. Trimming cost V 6 bases and J 7 bases, with 16 bases left between them. This CDR3 comprises 13 residues. The germline V gene has CDR1 SQVTM and CDR2 ANQGSEA. Random-hexamer reverse transcription was applied to roughly 0.5 to 1 ug RNA. Amplification of TCR beta CDR3 spanned 54 Vbeta and 13 Jbeta via immunoSEQ multiplex PCR. TCRdb re-analysed the immunoSEQ multiplex PCR reads in MiXCR, keeping a single row per CDR3 protein. In the table there are 180,000 or so distinct CDR3 sequences, around 95% of which are singletons.

This receptor was obtained from a human donor in good health. Sequencing input: CD4+ T cells from PBMCs. The V and J genes are TRBV29-1 and TRBJ1-5; tentatively, D is TRBD1 (6 bases). The chain's CDR3 is CSVVQDSGQPQHF. The CDR3 DNA is TGCAGCGTAGTACAGGACAGTGGGCAGCCCCAGCATTTT.